This TCR beta chain was documented in a study of T cell changes during pregnancy in multiple sclerosis. The data were produced by immunoSEQ multiplex PCR, yet TCRdb's version contains in-frame clones alone and is incomplete. The sample lists about 77,000 clones, 93% occurring once. This CDR3 is built from 15 residues. Germline V gives CDR1 MNHEY, CDR2 SVGAGI. J lost 1 base, V lost 6 bases, and 7 bases had no gene match. Sequencing was performed on peripheral blood, taken after pregnancy. This chain links TRBV6-5 with TRBJ1-1, with 8 bases that match TRBD1. The clonotype originates from a female donor in good health, enrolled as a control in a pregnancy study. Written as DNA, the CDR3 is TGTGCCAGCAGCCCAGGACAGGGATCGAACACTGAAGCTTTCTTT. As protein: CASSPGQGSNTEAFF.